Shown below are 19 T cell receptor beta chains from a single sample sequenced in a study of blood T cell repertoires in COVID-19. Clones were read by immunoSEQ multiplex PCR, and TCRdb kept only the in-frame ones, dropping some. This sample has a few hundred thousand clones, with less than 90% found just once. Sequencing was carried out using peripheral blood. Source of these receptors: a woman aged 80 or over with COVID-19, enrolled during active disease.

The CDR3 sequence is CSVGDSYGYTF. In DNA, the CDR3 is TGCAGCGTAGGGGACAGCTATGGCTACACCTTC. The J gene is TRBJ1-2, the V gene TRBV29-1, with 7 bases that match TRBD1. CDR1 is SQVTM, CDR2 ANQGSEA, per germline. There are 11 residues in the CDR3. Trimming removed 6 bases from V and 4 bases from J; junction bases left unmatched: 2.

J is TRBJ1-2 and V is TRBV5-1; D is uncertain. Germline CDR1 reads SGHRS; CDR2 reads YFSETQ. The germline V and J ends were trimmed by 0 bases and 3 bases, with 9 bases remaining between them. The CDR3 is 14 amino acids. As DNA, the CDR3 is TGCGCCAGCAGCTTGGCCGTCACAGACTATGGCTACACCTTC. It translates to CASSLAVTDYGYTF.

Turning to this clone: The junction differs from germline at one of its ends, possibly a read error. This rearrangement joins TRBV7-2 to TRBJ1-6; D is possibly TRBD1 (5 bases). The CDR3 has 13 residues. Germline V gene lookup returns CDR1 SGHTA and CDR2 FQGNSA. CDR3 nucleotide sequence: TGTGCCAGCAGCTTAGGAAATCAGGGAAAATTGGGTTTT. Its protein product is CASSLGNQGKLGF. Supplemented by reference TRBV7-2 and TRBJ1-6, the full variable domain reads GAGVSQSPSNKVTEKGKDVELRCDPISGHTALYWYRQSLGQGLEFLIYFQGNSAPDKSGLPSDRFSAERTGGSVSTLTIQRTQQEDSAVYLCASSLGNQGKLGFGNGTRLTVT.

This clone was found once. This sequence joins TRBV9 and TRBJ1-3; a weak D match, TRBD1 (5 bases). Germline V gene lookup returns CDR1 SGDLS and CDR2 YYNGEE. Trimming shortened V by 3 bases and J by 3 bases, and 22 bases separated the two germline ends. The CDR3 runs 18 residues. The CDR3 loop reads CASSAPGPRTRDGNTIYF. In DNA, the CDR3 is TGTGCCAGCAGCGCCCCGGGCCCACGGACAAGGGATGGAAACACCATATATTTT.

The V gene is TRBV24-1, the J gene TRBJ2-7, with 7 positions matching TRBD2. Germline CDR1 is KGHDR and CDR2 is SFDVKD. The trim removed 2 bases at V and 5 bases at J, leaving 8 bases unmatched. The length of the CDR3 is 15 residues. The CDR3 DNA reads as TGTGCCACCAGTGATTCCGGGGGGTCGGTCGACGAGCAGTACTTC. It translates to CATSDSGGSVDEQYF.

V is TRBV7-8 and J is TRBJ1-1, with D perhaps matching TRBD1 (5 bases). In germline, CDR1 is SGHVS, CDR2 FQNEAQ. V was shortened by 2 bases and J by 3 bases, with 7 bases between the two germline ends. The CDR3 length is 13 residues. The CDR3 loop is CASSLRQHTEAFF. CDR3 coding DNA: TGTGCCAGCAGCTTAAGACAGCACACTGAAGCTTTCTTT.

This chain links TRBV9 with TRBJ1-6; D is undetermined. Germline lookup yields CDR1 SGDLS and CDR2 YYNGEE. The V gene lost 0 bases and the J gene lost 6 bases, with 16 bases spanning the gap. CDR3 length: 17 residues. This CDR3 reads CASSVESPPGFNSPLHF. As DNA, the CDR3 is TGTGCCAGCAGCGTAGAATCCCCCCCAGGCTTTAATTCACCCCTCCACTTT.

The chain is built from TRBV13 and TRBJ2-3; TRBD2 matches 13 bases. The CDR3 is made up of 18 amino acids. V was pared by 5 bases and J by 10 bases, with 18 bases of the junction left unmatched. Germline V gene data show CDR1 as PRHDT and CDR2 as FYEKMQ (reference sequence). The CDR3 DNA is TGTGCCAGCAGCGGAACCGGGACTAGCGGGGCGCGGGGGAGCGCGCAGTATTTT. Its protein is CASSGTGTSGARGSAQYF.

The chain is built from TRBV19 and TRBJ1-2; the match to TRBD1 covers 9 bases. The V gene end was trimmed by 6 bases and the J gene end by 3 bases; junction bases not matched to a gene: 8. This CDR3 region has 15 residues. Germline V gene sequence: CDR1 LNHDA, CDR2 SQIVND (reference sequence). The chain's CDR3 is CASSNPGQGHYGYTF. DNA of the CDR3: TGTGCCAGTAGCAACCCGGGACAGGGTCACTATGGCTACACCTTC.

The V and J genes are TRBV10-2 and TRBJ1-5; D call uncertain. Germline V gene lookup returns CDR1 WSHSY and CDR2 SAAADI. V lost 3 bases, J lost 4 bases, and 10 bases lay in between. CDR3 size: 14 residues. DNA for the CDR3: TGCGCCAGCAGTGAAATAGGACTTAATCAGCCCCAGCATTTT. The encoded protein is CASSEIGLNQPQHF.

Worth noting for this clone: Different DNA sequences within this sample yield the same CDR3. This rearrangement joins TRBV7-9 to TRBJ2-1; D remains ambiguous. Germline V gene data show CDR1 as SEHNR and CDR2 as FQNEAQ (reference sequence). Trimming shortened V by 3 bases and J by 1 base, and 7 bases separated the two germline ends. The CDR3 covers 14 residues. CDR3 DNA sequence: TGTGCCAGCAGCTTGTTGGCATCCTACAATGAGCAGTTCTTC. Translating gives CASSLLASYNEQFF.

This clone was observed a few times. The DNA for the CDR3 is TGTGCCAGCAGTGCCAGGGGGCGCGGAAACACCGGGGAGCTGTTTTTT. Amino acid sequence: CASSARGRGNTGELFF. J is TRBJ2-2 and V is TRBV5-6; 8 bases map to TRBD1. Germline CDR1 is SGHDT and CDR2 is YYEEEE. The CDR3 has 16 amino acids. V shed 5 bases, J shed 2 bases, and the junction held 8 bases outside the gene matches.

This clone was observed once. The rearrangement uses TRBV7-3 and TRBJ2-2; D not certain. The CDR3 is made up of 13 amino acids. V lost 5 bases and J lost 5, with 9 bases in between. Germline CDR1 SGHTA, CDR2 FQGTGA. The CDR3 loop reads CASSQVGTGELFF. The CDR3 DNA is TGTGCCAGCAGCCAGGTTGGGACCGGGGAGCTGTTTTTT.

The V call is TRBV7-8, the J call TRBJ1-3; 7 bases are a match to TRBD1. After removal of 5 bases from V and 0 bases from J, the junction contained 13 bases not matched to a gene. The CDR3 extends over 18 amino acids. Germline V gene data show CDR1 as SGHVS and CDR2 as FQNEAQ. For the CDR3, the DNA is TGTGCCAGCAGCCCTCGACAGGGTGGCCCCCTCTCTGGAAACACCATATATTTT. Protein product: CASSPRQGGPLSGNTIYF.

This rearrangement joins TRBV5-1 to TRBJ2-3; TRBD2 aligns across 13 bases. The CDR3 consists of 18 residues. J gave up 1 base and V 4 bases, and 9 bases lay outside the gene matches. Germline V gives CDR1 SGHRS, CDR2 YFSETQ. The CDR3 is CASSRSGLAGDRTDTQYF. The CDR3 bases are TGCGCCAGCAGCCGAAGCGGACTAGCGGGGGATCGCACAGATACGCAGTATTTT. The full variable domain, its missing parts supplied by reference TRBV5-1 and TRBJ2-3, is KAGVTQTPRYLIKTRGQQVTLSCSPISGHRSVSWYQQTPGQGLQFLFEYFSETQRNKGNFPGRFSGRQFSNSRSEMNVSTLELGDSALYLCASSRSGLAGDRTDTQYFGPGTRLTVL.

The chain recombines TRBV9 with TRBJ2-5, with D possibly TRBD2 on 6 matching bases. This CDR3 has 15 amino acids. Germline-derived CDR1 and CDR2 are SGDLS and YYNGEE. Trimming cost V 1 base and J 0 bases, with 10 bases left between them. The CDR3 DNA is TGTGCCAGCAGCGTAAATCGGGGGTACCAAGAGACCCAGTACTTC. It encodes CASSVNRGYQETQYF.

This chain links TRBV9 with TRBJ2-6, with D hard to call. Germline CDR1 SGDLS, CDR2 YYNGEE. The V end was cut by 0 bases, the J end by 3 bases, with 7 bases between. The CDR3 contains 15 residues. The CDR3 is CASSVDLSGANVLTF. CDR3 coding DNA: TGTGCCAGCAGCGTAGACTTGAGTGGGGCCAACGTCCTGACTTTC.

CDR3 coding DNA: TGCGCCAGCAGCCAAGATCCTAGGGGGACGATAAAGTTTGGAGGCACTGAAGCTTTCTTT. Translated: CASSQDPRGTIKFGGTEAFF. This chain links TRBV4-1 with TRBJ1-1, with D possibly being TRBD1 (6 bases). The CDR3 loop spans 20 amino acids. Germline V gene lookup returns CDR1 MGHRA and CDR2 YSYEKL. The ends were cut back, 0 bases at V and 4 bases at J, with 27 bases in the middle.

The chain uses TRBV4-1 and TRBJ1-2; TRBD1 agrees at 7 bases. CDR1 and CDR2 from the germline V gene are MGHRA and YSYEKL. The CDR3 has 16 amino acids. Losses at the gene ends were 1 base for V and 6 bases for J; bases not matched to a gene: 11. The CDR3, as DNA: TGCGCCAGCAGCCAAGCGGAGGGGGCGGATTGGAATGGCTACACCTTC. Translating gives CASSQAEGADWNGYTF.